These 19 T cell receptor beta chains came from one sample sequenced in a study of cytomegalovirus exposure and HLA in healthy donors. Profiled with immunoSEQ multiplex PCR; TCRdb holds only in-frame clones, not every one. Of under 200,000 clones in the sample, 75% to 95% are singletons; the top ten hold approximately 2.9%. Sequenced: PBMCs. These receptors all stem from a woman between 18 and 29 years old in good health and CMV-seropositive.

This clone was observed a single time. The chain links TRBV18 to TRBJ2-5; D may be TRBD2 (7 bases). Germline V gene lookup returns CDR1 KGHSH and CDR2 LQKENI. The CDR3 extends over 13 amino acids. V lost 4 bases to trimming and J lost 5 bases, with 11 bases between them. For the CDR3, the DNA is TGTGCCAGCTCACTGGCGGGGGCGGAGACCCAGTACTTC. As protein: CASSLAGAETQYF.

V gene TRBV7-2 combines with J gene TRBJ2-1; the match to TRBD2 covers 7 bases. Trimming cost V 2 bases and J 2 bases; bases outside gene matches: 9. CDR3 size: 17 residues. The germline V gene encodes CDR1 SGHTA and CDR2 FQGNSA. CDR3 nucleotide sequence: TGTGCCAGCAGCTTACGTTTGGCGGGAGTAACCTACAATGAGCAGTTCTTC. Amino acids: CASSLRLAGVTYNEQFF.

This clone was detected only once. The chain combines TRBV2 with TRBJ1-1; 11 bases agree with TRBD1. Germline V gives CDR1 SNHLY, CDR2 FYNNEI. The length of the CDR3 is 16 residues. The V gene end was trimmed by 1 base and the J gene end by 6 bases; junction bases not matched to a gene: 7. This chain's CDR3 is CASSEGFGGQGAEAFF. The CDR3 DNA is TGTGCCAGCAGTGAAGGTTTCGGGGGACAGGGGGCTGAAGCTTTCTTT.

V gene TRBV6-5 combines with J gene TRBJ2-1; 8 nucleotides agree with TRBD1. Trimming removed 6 bases from V and 9 bases from J; junction bases left unmatched: 7. CDR1 is MNHEY, CDR2 SVGAGI, per germline. CDR3 length: 13 residues. The CDR3 DNA sequence: TGTGCCAGCAGCCCGGCAGGGGGCGGTGAGCAGTTCTTC. Translated: CASSPAGGGEQFF.

The gene calls are TRBV7-2 and TRBJ2-1; 9 bases match TRBD1. The CDR3 runs 14 residues. With 8 bases clipped from V and 6 bases from J, the junction kept 8 bases outside the gene matches. Germline V gene lookup returns CDR1 SGHTA and CDR2 FQGNSA. CDR3 residues: CASSRRDRANEQFF. CDR3 nucleotide sequence: TGTGCCAGCTCCCGCCGGGACAGGGCCAATGAGCAGTTCTTC.

The chain joins TRBV15 to TRBJ1-3; tentatively, D is TRBD1 (6 bases). Looked up from germline, CDR1 is LNHNV and CDR2 is YYDKDF (reference sequence). The CDR3 totals 17 residues. The V and J ends lost 0 bases and 0 bases respectively, with 12 bases between them. CDR3 amino acids: CATSRDPAGASGNTIYF. CDR3 coding DNA: TGTGCCACCAGCAGAGATCCGGCAGGGGCCTCTGGAAACACCATATATTTT.

This chain uses TRBV29-1 with TRBJ1-1; TRBD1 agrees at 10 bases. Unmatched junction bases numbered 8, after V lost 6 bases and J lost 7 bases. The CDR3 is 13 amino acids. Germline assignment: CDR1 SQVTM and CDR2 ANQGSEA. The DNA of the CDR3 is TGCAGCGTAGCACGGGGACAGGGGTATGAAGCTTTCTTT. It yields the protein CSVARGQGYEAFF.

The chain combines TRBV10-2 with TRBJ2-7; a weak D match, TRBD2 (6 bases). Germline CDR1 reads WSHSY; CDR2 reads SAAADI. V lost 6 bases to trimming and J lost 4 bases, with 10 bases between them. This CDR3 spans 12 amino acids. CDR3 sequence (DNA): TGCGCCAGCAGAGGCGGACTATACGAGCAGTACTTC. Encoded protein: CASRGGLYEQYF.

The V and J genes are TRBV19 and TRBJ2-7; TRBD1 agrees at 7 bases. The germline V gene encodes CDR1 LNHDA and CDR2 SQIVND (reference sequence). This CDR3 spans 15 amino acids. The V segment lost 3 bases and the J segment 5 bases; nucleotides outside the gene matches: 10. CDR3 residues: CASSIRDSAFHEQYF. CDR3 nucleotide sequence: TGTGCCAGTAGTATCAGGGACAGCGCTTTCCACGAGCAGTACTTC. The full variable domain, rest sourced from reference TRBV19 and TRBJ2-7, is DGGITQSPKYLFRKEGQNVTLSCEQNLNHDAMYWYRQDPGQGLRLIYYSQIVNDFQKGDIAEGYSVSREKKESFPLTVTSAQKNPTAFYLCASSIRDSAFHEQYFGPGTRLTVT.

V usage is TRBV4-3 and J usage is TRBJ2-7; D is possibly TRBD2 (5 bases). The V and J ends lost 1 base and 4 bases respectively, with 14 bases between them. Germline V CDR1 and CDR2: LGHNA, YSLEER. CDR3 size: 15 residues. For the CDR3, the DNA is TGCGCCAGCAGCCAAGGAGCGGATGAATTTTACGAGCAGTACTTC. This translates into CASSQGADEFYEQYF.

This chain joins TRBV19 and TRBJ2-1; 9 nucleotides line up with TRBD1. The CDR3 has 15 amino acids. From germline, CDR1 is LNHDA and CDR2 SQIVND (reference sequence). After removal of 6 bases from V and 2 bases from J, the junction contained 5 bases not matched to a gene. Here the CDR3 reads CASSPDRGAYNEQFF. CDR3 nucleotide sequence: TGTGCCAGTAGCCCGGACAGGGGTGCCTACAATGAGCAGTTCTTC.

With regard to this clone: The same CDR3 is also encoded by other DNA sequences in this sample. DNA for the CDR3: TGCGCCAGCAGCTTGTCATACAATGAGCAGTTCTTC. It yields the protein CASSLSYNEQFF. This sequence joins TRBV5-1 and TRBJ2-1; no clear D gene. The length of the CDR3 is 12 residues. Germline V gene sequence: CDR1 SGHRS, CDR2 YFSETQ. V lost 1 base and J 4 bases, leaving 3 bases between the germline ends.

This chain joins TRBV5-5 and TRBJ2-7; 9 nucleotides match TRBD1. Germline V CDR1 and CDR2: SGHKS, YYEKEE (reference sequence). V gave up 0 bases and J gave up 3 bases; unmatched junction bases: 7. The CDR3 loop spans 16 amino acids. The CDR3 bases are TGTGCCAGCAGCTTGGTCAGACAGGGGGTAGACTACGAGCAGTACTTC. It encodes CASSLVRQGVDYEQYF. The variable domain in full, completed from reference TRBV5-5 and TRBJ2-7, reads DAGVTQSPTHLIKTRGQQVTLRCSPISGHKSVSWYQQVLGQGPQFIFQYYEKEERGRGNFPDRFSARQFPNYSSELNVNALLLGDSALYLCASSLVRQGVDYEQYFGPGTRLTVT.

The chain couples TRBV6-5 to TRBJ2-3, with 7 bases lining up with TRBD1. This CDR3 has 15 residues. CDR1 and CDR2 (germline): MNHEY, SVGAGI. With V trimmed by 5 bases and J by 5 bases, 10 bases remained unmatched. CDR3 in amino acids: CASSPRQGIGDTQYF. The DNA for the CDR3 is TGTGCCAGCAGTCCGAGACAGGGAATTGGAGATACGCAGTATTTT.

This sequence joins TRBV7-9 and TRBJ2-1; 8 bases match TRBD2. From germline, CDR1 is SEHNR and CDR2 FQNEAQ (reference sequence). This CDR3 region has 15 residues. Trimming cost V 3 bases and J 4 bases; bases outside gene matches: 5. The CDR3 coding sequence is TGTGCCAGCAGCTTTAGGACTAGCAGTTACAATGAGCAGTTCTTC. Translated, it gives CASSFRTSSYNEQFF.

This chain uses TRBV20-1 with TRBJ2-4; D is ambiguous. The CDR3 totals 11 residues. Germline V CDR1 and CDR2: DFQATT, SNEGSKA (reference sequence). Trimming shortened V by 6 bases and J by 8 bases, and 11 bases separated the two germline ends. This chain's CDR3 is CSAKFLDIQYF. The CDR3 DNA follows: TGCAGTGCCAAATTCTTAGACATTCAGTACTTC.

The chain is built from TRBV14 and TRBJ2-7; D is perhaps TRBD1 (5 bases). The CDR3 is made up of 14 amino acids. Germline V gene sequence: CDR1 SGHDN, CDR2 FVKESK. V was shortened by 2 bases and J by 4 bases, with 12 bases between the two germline ends. In DNA, the CDR3 is TGTGCCAGCAGCCAATTAATTAGGGGATACGAGCAGTACTTC. Translating gives CASSQLIRGYEQYF.

The rearrangement links TRBV9 to TRBJ2-1, with a possible D match to TRBD2 (6 bases). V was cut by 3 bases and J by 10 bases, with 17 bases left in between. Germline CDR1 reads SGDLS; CDR2 reads YYNGEE. This CDR3 is built from 14 residues. Here the CDR3 reads CASSASTQSGEQFF. In DNA form, the CDR3 reads TGTGCCAGCAGCGCATCTACACAAAGCGGGGAGCAGTTCTTC.

The chain carries TRBV2 and TRBJ2-1, with 7 bases that match TRBD1. V dropped 6 bases and J dropped 3; count of bases not matched to a gene: 8. From germline, CDR1 is SNHLY and CDR2 FYNNEI. This CDR3 is 15 amino acids long. CDR3 protein: CASRKWDSHYNEQFF. The CDR3 bases are TGTGCCAGCAGAAAATGGGACAGCCACTACAATGAGCAGTTCTTC.